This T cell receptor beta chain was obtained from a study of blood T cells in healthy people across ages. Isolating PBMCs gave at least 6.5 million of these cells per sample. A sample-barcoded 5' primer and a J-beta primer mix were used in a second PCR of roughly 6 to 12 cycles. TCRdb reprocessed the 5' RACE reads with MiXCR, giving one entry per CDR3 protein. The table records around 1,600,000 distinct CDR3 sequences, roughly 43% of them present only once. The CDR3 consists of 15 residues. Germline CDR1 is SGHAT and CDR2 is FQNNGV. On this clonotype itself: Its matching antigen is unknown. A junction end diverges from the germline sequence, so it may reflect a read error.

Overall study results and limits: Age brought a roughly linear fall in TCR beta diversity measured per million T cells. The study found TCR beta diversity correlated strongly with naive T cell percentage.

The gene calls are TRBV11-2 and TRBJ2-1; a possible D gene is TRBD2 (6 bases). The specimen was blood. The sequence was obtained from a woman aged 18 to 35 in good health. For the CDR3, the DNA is TGTGCCGGCAGCTTTCTTGGGACTGAGTACAATGAGCAGTTCTTC. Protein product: CAGSFLGTEYNEQFF.